This TCR beta chain was sequenced for a study of identical twins. One entry per CDR3 protein, called by TCRdb with MiXCR from the 5' RACE reads. The sample consists of around 550,000 distinct CDR3 sequences, 15% of them appearing once. The germline V and J ends were trimmed by 2 bases and 2 bases, with 10 bases remaining between them. The CDR3 is 14 residues long. Germline V gene lookup returns CDR1 ENHRY and CDR2 SYGVKD. Healthy Caucasian individuals made up all the donors. The sample was also reused in another study, on yellow fever vaccine responses in identical twins. That investigation notes: Reportedly, the T cell response mounted by twins to vaccine seemed partly convergent, partly personalized.

The gene calls are TRBV10-3 and TRBJ2-7, with a tentative D call TRBD2 (5 bases). The sample comprised CD4+ T cells sorted from blood. The TCR originated in a woman between 18 and 29 years old in good health. CDR3 DNA sequence: TGTGCCATCAGTGAGGCCACACTAGCCTACGAGCAGTACTTC. This sequence encodes CAISEATLAYEQYF.